A selection of T cell receptor beta chains follows, all from one sample in a study of cytomegalovirus exposure and HLA in healthy donors. Sequenced by immunoSEQ multiplex PCR; TCRdb stores in-frame clones only, minus some. The profile shows roughly 120,000 clones, more than 75% of them singletons. The sequenced sample was PBMCs. All receptors come from a woman in her sixties in good health and CMV-seropositive. CDR3s include the opening cysteine and the closing phenylalanine or tryptophan. A D gene is named only where the DNA matches it firmly. Not all rows give a size; the values are once, few, many and, for expanded clones, a class.

clone_size: once; j_call: TRBJ1-4; v_call: TRBV4-3; d_call: .; cdr3_aa: CASSQAGATNEKLFF
clone_size: .; j_call: TRBJ1-6; v_call: TRBV7-2; d_call: .; cdr3_aa: CASSFSGVYSPLHF
clone_size: .; j_call: TRBJ1-2; v_call: TRBV29-1; d_call: TRBD1; cdr3_aa: CSVEVGTDYGYTF
clone_size: .; j_call: TRBJ1-3; v_call: TRBV6-1; d_call: .; cdr3_aa: CASSFAGSSGNTIYF
clone_size: once; j_call: TRBJ1-5; v_call: TRBV19; d_call: TRBD1; cdr3_aa: CASMGTAYNQPQHF
clone_size: few; j_call: TRBJ1-2; v_call: TRBV5-1; d_call: .; cdr3_aa: CASSGEGYGGVYGYTF
clone_size: .; j_call: TRBJ2-6; v_call: TRBV29-1; d_call: .; cdr3_aa: CSVDPGRGRGGANVLTF
clone_size: .; j_call: TRBJ1-3; v_call: TRBV5-4; d_call: .; cdr3_aa: CASSLSGRTGNTIYF
clone_size: .; j_call: TRBJ2-1; v_call: TRBV5-4; d_call: .; cdr3_aa: CASSPGNHNYNEQFF
clone_size: .; j_call: TRBJ1-2; v_call: TRBV27; d_call: .; cdr3_aa: CASSFAAMGRNGYTF
clone_size: .; j_call: TRBJ2-6; v_call: TRBV5-4; d_call: .; cdr3_aa: CASTPDSGANVLTF
clone_size: .; j_call: TRBJ2-3; v_call: TRBV7-2; d_call: .; cdr3_aa: CASSFAGGDTQYF
clone_size: .; j_call: TRBJ2-7; v_call: TRBV6-6; d_call: .; cdr3_aa: CASTSPGLVDEQYF
clone_size: .; j_call: TRBJ1-5; v_call: TRBV15; d_call: .; cdr3_aa: CATSRGLQPQHF
clone_size: few; j_call: TRBJ1-2; v_call: TRBV19; d_call: .; cdr3_aa: CASSPRTTYYTF
clone_size: .; j_call: TRBJ2-1; v_call: TRBV5-1; d_call: .; cdr3_aa: CASSPQPAGEYEQFF
clone_size: .; j_call: TRBJ2-1; v_call: TRBV9; d_call: TRBD2; cdr3_aa: CASSHLAGDTSYNEQFF
clone_size: .; j_call: TRBJ2-3; v_call: TRBV7-3; d_call: TRBD1; cdr3_aa: CASSRGQGSDTQYF
clone_size: .; j_call: TRBJ2-3; v_call: TRBV20-1; d_call: TRBD2; cdr3_aa: CSPEGGDTQYF
clone_size: .; j_call: TRBJ1-1; v_call: TRBV30; d_call: .; cdr3_aa: CAWSHSMNTEAFF
clone_size: .; j_call: TRBJ2-7; v_call: TRBV5-8; d_call: TRBD1; cdr3_aa: CASNAPTGTSSYEQYF
clone_size: .; j_call: TRBJ2-1; v_call: TRBV6-1; d_call: TRBD2; cdr3_aa: CASSEGGSGKNEQFF
clone_size: .; j_call: TRBJ1-1; v_call: TRBV4-3; d_call: TRBD1; cdr3_aa: CASSKDRADTEAFF
clone_size: .; j_call: TRBJ2-5; v_call: TRBV6-1; d_call: .; cdr3_aa: CASREWREETQYF
clone_size: .; j_call: TRBJ2-7; v_call: TRBV5-6; d_call: TRBD2; cdr3_aa: CASSLSGLAGVDEQYF
clone_size: few; j_call: TRBJ1-2; v_call: TRBV6-1; d_call: TRBD1; cdr3_aa: CASRQQGYEAGYTF
clone_size: .; j_call: .; v_call: TRBV29-1; d_call: TRBD1; cdr3_aa: CSVADRGLSYEQYF
clone_size: few; j_call: TRBJ2-3; v_call: TRBV18; d_call: .; cdr3_aa: CASSPPGAGGQYF
clone_size: once; j_call: TRBJ2-1; v_call: TRBV27; d_call: .; cdr3_aa: CASSPLPAGLGHEQFF
clone_size: .; j_call: TRBJ2-7; v_call: TRBV5-1; d_call: .; cdr3_aa: CASSAGQGSSSGNYEQYF
clone_size: once; j_call: TRBJ1-2; v_call: TRBV28; d_call: TRBD1; cdr3_aa: CASSSKGAGYGYTF
clone_size: .; j_call: TRBJ1-6; v_call: TRBV13; d_call: .; cdr3_aa: CASSLLAGNSPLHF
clone_size: .; j_call: TRBJ2-7; v_call: TRBV19; d_call: .; cdr3_aa: CASKLGHRTYEQYF
clone_size: .; j_call: TRBJ1-2; v_call: TRBV30; d_call: TRBD1; cdr3_aa: CAWIRTGSSYGYTF
clone_size: .; j_call: TRBJ1-2; v_call: TRBV5-4; d_call: .; cdr3_aa: CASSLEQASYGYTF
clone_size: .; j_call: TRBJ2-1; v_call: TRBV7-2; d_call: TRBD2; cdr3_aa: CASSLAFATSGREQFF
clone_size: .; j_call: TRBJ1-5; v_call: TRBV19; d_call: TRBD1; cdr3_aa: CASSIGVLRRGLISNQPQHF
clone_size: .; j_call: TRBJ1-2; v_call: TRBV6-4; d_call: TRBD1; cdr3_aa: CASSRDRLGGYTF
clone_size: .; j_call: TRBJ2-7; v_call: TRBV5-1; d_call: TRBD2; cdr3_aa: CASSLGTSYSYEQYF
clone_size: .; j_call: TRBJ2-7; v_call: TRBV6-6; d_call: TRBD1; cdr3_aa: CASTEDRASSYEQYF
clone_size: .; j_call: TRBJ1-1; v_call: TRBV7-3; d_call: .; cdr3_aa: CASSLGGGTKAFF
clone_size: .; j_call: TRBJ2-1; v_call: TRBV6-5; d_call: TRBD1; cdr3_aa: CASKLQGQTNEQFF
clone_size: .; j_call: TRBJ1-3; v_call: TRBV30; d_call: TRBD1; cdr3_aa: CAWRGQYSGNTIYF
clone_size: .; j_call: TRBJ2-3; v_call: TRBV7-9; d_call: TRBD2; cdr3_aa: CASSLGLAGSRVDTQYF
clone_size: .; j_call: TRBJ2-1; v_call: TRBV4-2; d_call: TRBD2; cdr3_aa: CASSQGEGFVNNEQFF
clone_size: .; j_call: TRBJ1-1; v_call: TRBV25-1; d_call: TRBD1; cdr3_aa: CASSEGTGEAFF
clone_size: .; j_call: TRBJ1-6; v_call: TRBV6-6; d_call: TRBD1; cdr3_aa: CASGTGDNSPLHF
clone_size: .; j_call: TRBJ1-5; v_call: TRBV27; d_call: .; cdr3_aa: CASGEQGAQPQHF
clone_size: few; j_call: TRBJ1-1; v_call: TRBV5-1; d_call: .; cdr3_aa: CASSLTPGNTEAFF
clone_size: .; j_call: TRBJ1-5; v_call: TRBV23-1; d_call: .; cdr3_aa: CASTSCQPQHF
clone_size: .; j_call: TRBJ1-2; v_call: TRBV18; d_call: TRBD1; cdr3_aa: CASSRGQNYGYTF
clone_size: .; j_call: TRBJ1-2; v_call: TRBV30; d_call: .; cdr3_aa: CAWSGPGPRDYTF
clone_size: .; j_call: TRBJ2-7; v_call: TRBV7-9; d_call: TRBD1; cdr3_aa: CASSSYITGGAYYEQYF
clone_size: .; j_call: TRBJ1-3; v_call: TRBV4-1; d_call: .; cdr3_aa: CASSQPPRGGRGRSSGNTIYF
clone_size: .; j_call: TRBJ2-5; v_call: TRBV30; d_call: TRBD1; cdr3_aa: CAWMRGRETQYF